Below, 24 T cell receptor beta chains from the same sample are listed, as sequenced in a study of graft-versus-host responses after intestinal transplantation. This table comes from immunoSEQ multiplex PCR, and its TCRdb copy is limited to in-frame clones, with some not included. The sample has some 100,000 clones; over 80% are singletons. Their antigens are not known. Sample: unstimulated CD8+ T cells sorted from spleen or lymph node cells, taken before intestinal transplant. The source of these receptors is a human donor who received an intestinal transplant.

The chain is built from TRBV6-5 and TRBJ2-7, with D uncertain. The V end lost 3 bases, the J end lost 2 bases, and 14 bases lay between the germline ends. The CDR3 sequence is 15 residues long. Germline assignment: CDR1 MNHEY and CDR2 SVGAGI. DNA for the CDR3: TGTGCCAGCAGTTATTCCGCAGATCCTGCCTACGAGCAGTACTTC. Protein product: CASSYSADPAYEQYF.

The chain combines TRBV13 with TRBJ2-7, with 11 bases that match TRBD2. The ends lost 5 bases at V and 4 bases at J; junction bases unmatched: 1. The CDR3 contains 13 residues. Germline CDR1 PRHDT, CDR2 FYEKMQ (reference sequence). The CDR3 region has the DNA TGTGCCAGCAGCACTAGCGGGGGATACGAGCAGTACTTC. It encodes CASSTSGGYEQYF.

The genes are TRBV29-1 and TRBJ2-1; TRBD1 might be the D (5 bases). The CDR3 is made up of 14 amino acids. From germline, CDR1 is SQVTM and CDR2 ANQGSEA. V lost 5 bases and J lost 2, with 13 bases in between. The CDR3 region has the DNA TGCAGCGTTTCGGAGACAGCCGCCTACAATGAGCAGTTCTTC. Translation gives CSVSETAAYNEQFF.

This clone was counted a few times. The rearrangement joins TRBV5-6 to TRBJ1-1, with D possibly being TRBD1 (6 bases). The CDR3 length is 13 residues. From germline, CDR1 is SGHDT and CDR2 YYEEEE. Trimming took off 4 bases at V and 6 bases at J, with 13 bases between the two ends. CDR3 protein: CASSQNRVPEAFF. CDR3 sequence (DNA): TGTGCCAGCAGCCAGAACAGGGTCCCTGAAGCTTTCTTT.

This sequence joins TRBV6-1 and TRBJ2-7; no firm D call. The V gene lost 5 bases and the J gene lost 3 bases, with 17 bases spanning the gap. The CDR3 totals 15 residues. Germline V CDR1 and CDR2: MNHNS, SASEGT. CDR3 sequence reads: CASSFFMGGDYEQYF. Here the CDR3 DNA reads TGTGCCAGCAGTTTTTTTATGGGCGGCGACTACGAGCAGTACTTC.

V is TRBV9 and J is TRBJ2-1; D is ambiguous. The CDR3 consists of 10 residues. Trimming took 0 bases from V and 8 from J, leaving 0 bases between them. Germline values: CDR1 SGDLS, CDR2 YYNGEE. CDR3 bases: TGTGCCAGCAGCGTAGATGAGCAGTTCTTC. As protein: CASSVDEQFF.

The chain recombines TRBV29-1 with TRBJ2-1; possibly TRBD1 or TRBD2 for D (5 bases each). CDR1 and CDR2 (germline): SQVTM, ANQGSEA. The CDR3 totals 11 residues. Trimming stripped 7 bases from V and 5 bases from J, with 9 bases between. In DNA form, the CDR3 reads TGCAGCGGGGGACCGAACAATGAGCAGTTCTTC. It codes for CSGGPNNEQFF.

The V gene is TRBV18, the J gene TRBJ1-4; perhaps TRBD1 as D (5 bases). The CDR3 is 15 amino acids. Germline CDR1 reads KGHSH; CDR2 reads LQKENI. V was clipped by 3 bases and J by 5 bases, with 13 bases between them. Here the CDR3 reads CASSPPGRENEKLFF. The CDR3 DNA is TGTGCCAGCTCACCCCCGGGACGGGAGAATGAAAAACTGTTTTTT.

On this clone itself: Different DNA sequences within this sample yield the same CDR3. This chain joins TRBV4-1 and TRBJ1-1; D is unresolved. The V gene lost 1 base and the J gene lost 0 bases, with 12 bases spanning the gap. The CDR3 sequence is 16 residues long. Germline CDR1 is MGHRA and CDR2 is YSYEKL. CDR3 sequence reads: CASSQGRGHLNTEAFF. The CDR3 bases are TGCGCCAGCAGCCAAGGGAGAGGGCATTTGAACACTGAAGCTTTCTTT.

This chain links TRBV29-1 with TRBJ2-5; 13 bases are a match to TRBD2. The better agreement between TRBJ2-7 and the DNA end casts doubt on the J call. Germline CDR1 reads SQVTM; CDR2 reads ANQGSEA. This CDR3 is built from 18 residues. The CDR3 spells CSARGGDTGTSGTYEQYF. For the CDR3, the DNA is TGCAGCGCTCGCGGGGGCGATACCGGGACTAGCGGGACCTACGAGCAGTACTTC.

The chain links TRBV18 to TRBJ1-2; a weak D match, TRBD1 (6 bases). The germline V gene encodes CDR1 KGHSH and CDR2 LQKENI. V dropped 2 bases and J dropped 8 bases, with 12 bases sitting between them. The CDR3 has 13 amino acids. CDR3 sequence (DNA): TGTGCCAGCTCACCAGGGGGCACAGTCGGCTACACCTTC. Amino acid sequence: CASSPGGTVGYTF. Full variable domain (outside the CDR3, taken from reference TRBV18 and TRBJ1-2): NAGVMQNPRHLVRRRGQEARLRCSPMKGHSHVYWYRQLPEEGLKFMVYLQKENIIDESGMPKERFSAEFPKEGPSILRIQQVVRGDSAAYFCASSPGGTVGYTFGSGTRLTVV.

This clone was counted a single time. V usage is TRBV19 and J usage is TRBJ2-5, with 11 bases lining up with TRBD2. J gave up 4 bases and V 3 bases, and 4 bases lay outside the gene matches. Germline loops: CDR1 LNHDA, CDR2 SQIVND (reference sequence). The CDR3 spans 15 residues. CDR3 sequence: CASSISGGALETQYF. The CDR3 nucleotides read TGTGCCAGTAGTATTAGCGGGGGGGCCTTAGAGACCCAGTACTTC.

This clone showed up just once. The chain joins TRBV5-1 to TRBJ2-4; possibly TRBD1 or TRBD2 for D (5 bases each). The CDR3 spans 16 residues. V shed 1 base and J shed 1 base, with 12 bases lying between them. Looked up from germline, CDR1 is SGHRS and CDR2 is YFSETQ. CDR3 nucleotide sequence: TGCGCCAGCAGCTTGTATGGGGGATTGGCCAAAAACATTCAGTACTTC. Amino acid sequence: CASSLYGGLAKNIQYF.

The chain uses TRBV29-1 and TRBJ2-7, with D maybe TRBD2 (6 bases). V dropped 0 bases and J dropped 5 bases, with 17 bases sitting between them. This CDR3 region has 15 residues. Germline CDR1 reads SQVTM; CDR2 reads ANQGSEA. CDR3 bases: TGCAGCGTTGAAGACCCCGACGGAGGGCCGCACGAGCAGTACTTC. Translation: CSVEDPDGGPHEQYF.

The chain employs TRBV28 and TRBJ2-2; D is unresolved. V dropped 7 bases and J dropped 8 bases, with 17 bases sitting between them. The CDR3 has 14 amino acids. Germline loops: CDR1 MDHEN, CDR2 SYDVKM. CDR3 residues: CASTFTGLEGELFF. CDR3 in DNA: TGTGCCAGCACCTTCACGGGTCTAGAAGGGGAGCTGTTTTTT. Filled out from reference TRBV28 and TRBJ2-2, the complete variable domain reads DVKVTQSSRYLVKRTGEKVFLECVQDMDHENMFWYRQDPGLGLRLIYFSYDVKMKEKGDIPEGYSVSREKKERFSLILESASTNQTSMYLCASTFTGLEGELFFGEGSRLTVL.

This rearrangement joins TRBV6-5 to TRBJ2-5, with TRBD1 identical over 10 bases. With 4 bases clipped from V and 2 bases from J, the junction kept 4 bases outside the gene matches. The CDR3 spans 15 residues. Germline CDR1 MNHEY, CDR2 SVGAGI. The CDR3 DNA follows: TGTGCCAGCAGTTTCGGACAGGGGGGACAAGAGACCCAGTACTTC. This translates into CASSFGQGGQETQYF.

The genes are TRBV5-1 and TRBJ1-1, with 9 bases aligning to TRBD1. V was pared by 0 bases and J by 5 bases, with 5 bases of the junction left unmatched. From germline, CDR1 is SGHRS and CDR2 YFSETQ. CDR3 size: 15 residues. CDR3 loop: CASSLAGTGSTEAFF. DNA of the CDR3: TGCGCCAGCAGCTTGGCTGGGACAGGGTCGACTGAAGCTTTCTTT.

The V and J genes are TRBV5-6 and TRBJ2-3; 14 positions match TRBD2. The CDR3 is made up of 18 amino acids. Trimming cost V 4 bases and J 0 bases; bases outside gene matches: 7. Germline loops: CDR1 SGHDT, CDR2 YYEEEE. Here the CDR3 DNA reads TGTGCCAGCAGCCCGACTAGCGGGGGGGAGCCTAGCACAGATACGCAGTATTTT. This encodes CASSPTSGGEPSTDTQYF.

CDR3 in amino acids: CASSQASFSYEQYF. The CDR3 bases are TGCGCCAGCAGCCAAGCGTCCTTCTCCTACGAGCAGTACTTC. V usage is TRBV4-1 and J usage is TRBJ2-7; no clear D. CDR1 and CDR2 (germline): MGHRA, YSYEKL. Trimming removed 1 base at V and 0 bases at J, with 7 bases between. The length of the CDR3 is 14 residues.

This sequence joins TRBV7-3 and TRBJ1-2; TRBD1 is a possible D gene (5 bases). Germline V lookup: CDR1 SGHTA, CDR2 FQGTGA. V lost 4 bases and J 5 bases, leaving 5 bases between the germline ends. The length of the CDR3 is 11 residues. DNA of the CDR3: TGTGCCAGCAGCTCAGGGTATGGCTACACCTTC. This encodes CASSSGYGYTF.

This chain joins TRBV5-1 and TRBJ2-7, with a weak D call TRBD2 (5 bases). Germline CDR1 SGHRS, CDR2 YFSETQ. The CDR3 totals 15 residues. Trimming stripped 1 base from V and 3 bases from J, with 14 bases between. As DNA, the CDR3 is TGCGCCAGCAGCTTGCGGAGCGGAAATATCTACGAGCAGTACTTC. As protein: CASSLRSGNIYEQYF.

This sequence joins TRBV5-6 and TRBJ2-5, with 11 bases fitting TRBD2. With 4 bases clipped from V and 0 bases from J, the junction kept 2 bases outside the gene matches. The CDR3 length is 15 residues. Per the germline V gene, CDR1 is SGHDT and CDR2 is YYEEEE. CDR3 in DNA: TGTGCCAGCAGCAAACTAGCGGGGGACCAAGAGACCCAGTACTTC. Encoded protein: CASSKLAGDQETQYF.

V gene TRBV21-1 combines with J gene TRBJ1-1. TRBV21-1 is annotated as a pseudogene. The CDR3 sequence is 12 residues long. The CDR3 is CASVRRNTEAFF. CDR3 DNA: TGTGCCAGCGTCAGGAGGAACACTGAAGCTTTCTTT.

The chain recombines TRBV13 with TRBJ1-2; TRBD1 matches at 10 bases. Germline V gene data show CDR1 as PRHDT and CDR2 as FYEKMQ (reference sequence). The CDR3 has 17 amino acids. The V segment lost 4 bases and the J segment 6 bases; nucleotides outside the gene matches: 14. In DNA, the CDR3 is TGTGCCAGCAGCTACGCCAGGGACAGGGGTGGTGAGGATGGCTACACCTTC. This encodes CASSYARDRGGEDGYTF. Full variable domain (rest looked up from reference TRBV13 and TRBJ1-2): AAGVIQSPRHLIKEKRETATLKCYPIPRHDTVYWYQQGPGQDPQFLISFYEKMQSDKGSIPDRFSAQQFSDYHSELNMSSLELGDSALYFCASSYARDRGGEDGYTFGSGTRLTVV.